This TCR beta chain was captured by sequencing in a study of T-cell reconstitution after alpha-beta-depleted transplantation in children (dated by TCRdb to the mid-2010s). Some background on the complete study: Using TCR repertoire profiling, the study quantitatively followed how T-cell immune reconstitution unfolded in children after TCRalphabeta/CD19-depleted allogeneic hematopoietic cell transplantation.

The table lists this clonotype with many counts. The antigen this receptor binds is unknown. The input lacks base qualities; no much larger clone sits a single base away. The library was generated by PCR. For sequencing, an Illumina HiSeq 2500 was employed. TCR libraries were prepared with molecular barcoding, using unique molecular identifiers to normalize TCRbeta repertoire quantification. The public reads were run again by TCRdb, first through fastp at Q25 and then through MiXCR, and only productive beta chains were kept. Each record represents a unique CDR3 protein, reported with the most common genes and DNA among its rows. The sample has 200,000 to 300,000 distinct CDR3 sequences on record, approximately 8% of them singletons. The top ten hold 5% to 7% of the sample. Findings and caveats that apply to the study as a whole: The apparently early alphabetaT-cell count recovery about two months after transplant was reportedly dependent on only several hundred rapidly expanded clones derived from non-depleted graft cells. In some patients, high TCRbeta diversity at day 60 was attributed to recipient T cells and intrathymic progenitors that had survived conditioning. Hyperexpanded clone frequencies declined over subsequent months; after one year, T-cell counts and TCRbeta diversity were mostly attributed to newly produced T cells.

The label giving this sample's treatment or condition can be read as: allogeneic hematopoietic cell transplantation with graft depleted of TCRalphabeta T cells and CD19 B cells. The children who served as transplant recipients had been given grafts of TCRalphabeta/CD19-depleted allogeneic hematopoietic cells. Spanning cysteine to phenylalanine, the CDR3 consists of 13 amino acids. Solely the CDR3 DNA is kept, with 39 bases framed from the first base. Clipping removes 5 bases from V and 5 bases from J, with 5 as the unmatched junction base count. The source material was PBMCs, mostly from graft donor cells, sampled 180 days after TCRalphabeta/CD19-depleted stem cell transplant. The chain is encoded by TRBV12-3 or TRBV12-4 joined to TRBJ1-2, and 7 bases in between align with TRBD1. This TCR was recovered from a male patient between 5 and 17 years old who had a stem cell transplant for acute lymphoblastic leukemia, so the T cells may come from the graft donor. The sequenced DNA: TGTGCCAGCAGTCAGGGGGGGACATATGGCTACACCTTC. This codes for CASSQGGTYGYTF.